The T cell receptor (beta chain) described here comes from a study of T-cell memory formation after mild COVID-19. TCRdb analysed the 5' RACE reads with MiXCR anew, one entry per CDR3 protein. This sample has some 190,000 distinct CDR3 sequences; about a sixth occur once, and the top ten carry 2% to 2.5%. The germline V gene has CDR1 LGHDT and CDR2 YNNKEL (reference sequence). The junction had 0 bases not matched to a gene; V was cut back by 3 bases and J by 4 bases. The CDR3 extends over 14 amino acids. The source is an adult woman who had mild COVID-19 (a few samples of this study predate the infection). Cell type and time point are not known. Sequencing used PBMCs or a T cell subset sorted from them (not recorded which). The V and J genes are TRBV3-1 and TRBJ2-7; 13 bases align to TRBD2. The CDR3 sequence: CASSQGLAGYEQYF. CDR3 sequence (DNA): TGTGCCAGCAGCCAGGGACTAGCGGGGTACGAGCAGTACTTC.